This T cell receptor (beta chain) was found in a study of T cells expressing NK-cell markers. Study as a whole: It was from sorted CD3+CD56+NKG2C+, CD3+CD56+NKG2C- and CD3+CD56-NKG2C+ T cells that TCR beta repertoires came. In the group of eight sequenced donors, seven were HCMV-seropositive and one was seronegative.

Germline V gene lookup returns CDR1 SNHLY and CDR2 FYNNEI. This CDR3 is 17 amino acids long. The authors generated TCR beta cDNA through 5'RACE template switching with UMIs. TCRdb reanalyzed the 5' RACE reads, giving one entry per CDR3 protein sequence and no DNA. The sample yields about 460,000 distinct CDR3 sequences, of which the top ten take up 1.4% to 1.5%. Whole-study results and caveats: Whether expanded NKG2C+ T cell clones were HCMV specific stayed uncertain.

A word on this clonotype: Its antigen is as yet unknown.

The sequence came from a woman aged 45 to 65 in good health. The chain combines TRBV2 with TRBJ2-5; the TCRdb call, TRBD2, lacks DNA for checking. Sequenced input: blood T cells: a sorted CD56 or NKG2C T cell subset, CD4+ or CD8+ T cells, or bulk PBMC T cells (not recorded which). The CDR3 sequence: CASSRLTSGRSVKTQYF.